A selection of T cell receptor beta chains follows, all from one sample in a study of T cell responses to AZD1222 COVID-19 vaccine. The data were produced by immunoSEQ multiplex PCR, yet TCRdb's version contains in-frame clones alone and is incomplete. The top ten clones hold roughly 25% of a sample with about 69,000 clones, roughly 83% of them seen once. Sequenced here: peripheral blood, sampled 28 days after the second AZD1222 dose. The receptors here all came from an adult who received the AZD1222 COVID-19 vaccine. Each CDR3 is given with its conserved first and last residue. Each record gives: V gene, J gene, CDR3 protein.

TRBV7-2	TRBJ2-3	CASSFRQSTDTQYF
TRBV6-2/TRBV6-3	TRBJ2-1	CASSGFAARNEQFF
TRBV9	TRBJ1-3	CASADPGSLRGNTIYF
TRBV3-1/TRBV3-2	TRBJ2-2	CASKGKGVGELFF
TRBV6-5	TRBJ1-2	CASSLGRTGDYGYTF
TRBV6-5	TRBJ1-4	CASSYSGGTNEKLFF
TRBV6-5	TRBJ1-5	CASSPWGGGSQPQHF
TRBV3-1/TRBV3-2	TRBJ1-3	CASSQTNSGNTIYF
TRBV5-1	TRBJ2-1	CASRAETYNEQFF
TRBV4-1	TRBJ1-2	CASSQLQGERSGYTF
TRBV2	TRBJ1-5	CASTGARGYNQPQHF
TRBV7-6	TRBJ2-1	CASSLMSYSSYNEQFF
TRBV5-1	TRBJ2-2	CASSFRFEVTGELFF
TRBV25-1	TRBJ1-2	CASSDTTGKNYGYTF
TRBV27	TRBJ2-3	CASSNPRRTDTQYF
TRBV12-5	TRBJ2-3	CASGLVGGDTQYF
TRBV5-1	TRBJ2-7	CASSSDTHEQYF
TRBV29-1	TRBJ1-1	CSVAVFGGAGAFF
TRBV9	TRBJ2-5	CASSVSQGRETQYF
TRBV9	TRBJ2-5	CASSVGGVVQETQYF
TRBV5-1	TRBJ2-5	CASSPQAGVGETQYF
TRBV2	TRBJ2-2	CASSEGTLNTGELFF
TRBV6-5	TRBJ2-1	CASSLSGTTNEQFF
TRBV7-8	TRBJ2-7	CASSWGQGYEQYF
TRBV5-4	TRBJ2-3	CASSLHRLGTDTQYF
TRBV6-1	TRBJ1-2	CASSEGVGAGYGYTF
TRBV5-5	TRBJ2-1	CASSPTSRDRVVNNEQFF
TRBV29-1	TRBJ2-3	CSVRTSGGHTQYF
TRBV5-8	TRBJ2-6	CASKSRSGANVLTF
TRBV27	TRBJ1-2	CASSLGVGQGYTF
TRBV7-6	TRBJ2-3	CASSPFPPTSGGMDTQYF
TRBV7-9	TRBJ1-2	CASIRDTPNYGYTF
TRBV5-1	TRBJ2-5	CASSLASGSGETQYF
TRBV11-2	TRBJ2-7	CASSRIAGRRGYEQYF
TRBV19	TRBJ1-1	CASTGTANTEAFF
TRBV9	TRBJ1-2	CASSVGASSRGYTF
TRBV6-6	TRBJ1-2	CATTRNYGYTF